This T cell receptor (beta chain) was documented in a study of tumor and adjacent non-tumor tissue in lung cancer. About the study: There were fewer than 15 adenocarcinoma, a couple of squamous cell carcinoma and 1 small cell lung cancer cases. Stage I to III disease affected over nine men and 4 or 5 women aged about 31 to 76.

To note about this clonotype: Its antigen is currently unknown. A much larger clone lies one base from this, so it may be a read error.

Three rounds of nested PCR, following a modified ARM-PCR protocol, produced the TCRbeta library. MiXCR, applied by TCRdb to the multiplex PCR reads, yields one record per CDR3 protein. Of about 110,000 distinct CDR3 sequences in the sample, around 75% were seen once. No cell sorting was done before RNA was extracted from the tissue. Between August and November 2014, newly diagnosed, chemotherapy-naive lung cancer patients underwent thoracic surgery in China. The study's findings and limits: Normal lung showed higher cumulative top 100 clone frequency than tumor.

Germline CDR1 reads DFQATT; CDR2 reads SNEGSKA (reference sequence). This CDR3 region has 11 residues. The chain employs TRBV20-1 and TRBJ2-2; TRBD2 might be the D (5 bases). The sequenced sample was lung tumor tissue. The clonotype comes from a woman in her sixties with non-small cell lung cancer. As DNA, the CDR3 is TGCAGTGCTATATATACCGGGGAGCTGTCTTTT. Translating gives CSAIYTGELSF.